Listed here is a single T cell receptor (beta chain). The PCR had 60 Vbeta and 13 Jbeta primers. Libraries were prepared by immunoSEQ multiplex PCR; TCRdb keeps only in-frame clonotypes and omits some of them. The sample lists 95,000 to 110,000 clones, 70% to 85% occurring once. This entry is derived from a study of cytomegalovirus exposure and HLA in healthy donors. CDR3 length: 16 residues. Germline-derived CDR1 and CDR2 are MNHEY and SVGAGI. Losses at the gene ends were 2 bases for V and 10 bases for J; bases not matched to a gene: 8. The sample consisted of PBMCs. The V gene is TRBV6-5, the J gene TRBJ2-1; 13 bases align to TRBD2. This TCR was recovered from a male donor in good health and CMV-seronegative. The CDR3 nucleotides read TGTGCCAGCAGTTACCGCGGACTAGCGGGAGTTCAGGAGCAGTTCTTC. This translates into CASSYRGLAGVQEQFF.